This is a list of T cell receptor beta chains from one sample in a study of shared clonotypes between healthy human individuals. Sequenced by immunoSEQ multiplex PCR; TCRdb stores in-frame clones only, minus some. In the table there are 1,500,000 or so clones, approximately 98.5% of which are singletons. The specimen sequenced was naive CD4+ T cells sorted from blood. These receptors all come from a man younger than 40 in good health. Both conserved end residues are part of each CDR3. Fields, in order: V gene, clone size, J gene, D gene, CDR3 protein, CDR3 DNA. A D gene is named only where the DNA matches it firmly. A row's size may be missing; if present it is once, few, many or a size class.

v_gene: TRBV18
abundance: -
j_gene: TRBJ1-2
d_gene: TRBD1
CDR3aa: CASSPSGQTNYGYTF
CDR3nt: TGTGCCAGCTCACCCTCGGGACAGACTAACTATGGCTACACCTTC

v_gene: TRBV7-6
abundance: -
j_gene: TRBJ2-1
d_gene: TRBD2
CDR3aa: CASSFLAGPSYNEQFF
CDR3nt: TGTGCCAGCAGCTTCTTAGCGGGACCCTCCTACAATGAGCAGTTCTTC

v_gene: TRBV28
abundance: -
j_gene: TRBJ2-5
d_gene: -
CDR3aa: CASISQEAGKTQYF
CDR3nt: TGTGCCAGCATCTCTCAAGAGGCGGGGAAGACCCAGTACTTC

v_gene: TRBV5-1
abundance: -
j_gene: TRBJ2-3
d_gene: TRBD2
CDR3aa: CASSLGTSGRAPDTQYF
CDR3nt: TGCGCCAGCAGCCTAGGGACTAGCGGGAGGGCGCCAGATACGCAGTATTTT

v_gene: TRBV28
abundance: once
j_gene: TRBJ2-7
d_gene: TRBD1
CDR3aa: CASREGGLDYEQYF
CDR3nt: TGTGCCAGCAGGGAAGGGGGCCTGGACTACGAGCAGTACTTC

v_gene: TRBV30
abundance: -
j_gene: TRBJ2-7
d_gene: TRBD1
CDR3aa: CAWRETGGPWYEQYF
CDR3nt: TGTGCCTGGAGAGAGACAGGGGGCCCTTGGTACGAGCAGTACTTC

v_gene: TRBV28
abundance: -
j_gene: TRBJ1-5
d_gene: -
CDR3aa: CASSSQDSIRPQHF
CDR3nt: TGTGCCAGCAGTTCCCAGGACTCTATACGGCCCCAGCATTTT

v_gene: TRBV4-3
abundance: -
j_gene: TRBJ2-4
d_gene: -
CDR3aa: CASSQTRTGGDIQYF
CDR3nt: TGCGCCAGCAGCCAAACCCGGACGGGCGGGGACATTCAGTACTTC

v_gene: TRBV7-9
abundance: -
j_gene: TRBJ2-1
d_gene: -
CDR3aa: CASSFERASIYNEQFF
CDR3nt: TGTGCCAGCAGCTTTGAGAGGGCGTCGATATACAATGAGCAGTTCTTC

v_gene: TRBV5-1
abundance: once
j_gene: TRBJ2-5
d_gene: TRBD2
CDR3aa: CASTVYLLAGGGIQETQYF
CDR3nt: TGCGCCAGCACTGTCTACCTATTAGCGGGAGGAGGAATCCAAGAGACCCAGTACTTC

v_gene: TRBV28
abundance: -
j_gene: TRBJ2-2
d_gene: TRBD1
CDR3aa: CASRRTGGRAGELFF
CDR3nt: TGTGCCAGCAGGCGGACAGGGGGCCGGGCCGGGGAGCTGTTTTTT

v_gene: TRBV23-1
abundance: -
j_gene: TRBJ2-1
d_gene: TRBD2
CDR3aa: CASSRKKRERNEQFF
CDR3nt: TGCGCCAGCAGCCGAAAAAAGCGGGAGCGGAATGAGCAGTTCTTC

v_gene: TRBV11-2
abundance: -
j_gene: TRBJ1-5
d_gene: -
CDR3aa: CASSPTDQPQHF
CDR3nt: TGTGCCAGCAGCCCTACAGATCAGCCCCAGCATTTT

v_gene: TRBV5-4
abundance: -
j_gene: TRBJ1-1
d_gene: -
CDR3aa: CASSPQRDTTEAFF
CDR3nt: TGTGCCAGCAGCCCGCAACGCGACACCACTGAAGCTTTCTTT

v_gene: TRBV2
abundance: -
j_gene: TRBJ1-5
d_gene: TRBD1
CDR3aa: CASGGTGGQPQHF
CDR3nt: TGTGCCAGCGGGGGGACAGGGGGTCAGCCCCAGCATTTT

v_gene: TRBV7-6
abundance: -
j_gene: TRBJ2-1
d_gene: -
CDR3aa: CASSLAGGSTHNEQFF
CDR3nt: TGTGCCAGCAGCCTCGCGGGTGGGAGCACCCACAATGAGCAGTTCTTC

v_gene: TRBV12-5
abundance: -
j_gene: TRBJ2-7
d_gene: TRBD2
CDR3aa: CASGLGLAAYEQYF
CDR3nt: TGTGCTAGTGGTTTGGGCCTAGCGGCCTACGAGCAGTACTTC

v_gene: TRBV25-1
abundance: -
j_gene: TRBJ1-2
d_gene: -
CDR3aa: CASSEFRDGYTF
CDR3nt: TGTGCCAGCAGTGAATTTCGAGATGGCTACACCTTC

v_gene: TRBV14
abundance: -
j_gene: TRBJ2-5
d_gene: TRBD2
CDR3aa: CASSQYTSGKETQYF
CDR3nt: TGTGCCAGCAGCCAGTATACTAGCGGGAAGGAGACCCAGTACTTC

v_gene: TRBV6-1
abundance: -
j_gene: TRBJ1-2
d_gene: -
CDR3aa: CASSEPGRDGYTF
CDR3nt: TGTGCCAGCAGTGAACCGGGACGGGATGGCTACACCTTC

v_gene: TRBV27
abundance: -
j_gene: TRBJ2-1
d_gene: -
CDR3aa: CASSLLAILGDEQFF
CDR3nt: TGTGCCAGCAGTTTATTAGCGATCCTCGGGGATGAGCAGTTCTTC

v_gene: TRBV5-1
abundance: -
j_gene: TRBJ1-2
d_gene: TRBD1
CDR3aa: CASSSGQGIGYTF
CDR3nt: TGCGCCAGCAGCTCGGGACAGGGTATCGGCTACACCTTC

v_gene: TRBV28
abundance: -
j_gene: TRBJ1-2
d_gene: -
CDR3aa: CASVTEGFYGYTF
CDR3nt: TGTGCCAGCGTCACGGAGGGGTTCTATGGCTACACCTTC

v_gene: TRBV6-9
abundance: -
j_gene: TRBJ2-4
d_gene: TRBD2
CDR3aa: CASSYVFRASGRAMAKNIQYF
CDR3nt: TGTGCCAGCAGTTATGTGTTTCGGGCTAGCGGGAGGGCCATGGCCAAAAACATTCAGTACTTC

v_gene: TRBV2
abundance: -
j_gene: TRBJ1-2
d_gene: TRBD1
CDR3aa: CASSERTGGYGYTF
CDR3nt: TGTGCCAGCAGTGAAAGGACAGGCGGCTATGGCTACACCTTC

v_gene: TRBV10-1
abundance: -
j_gene: TRBJ2-1
d_gene: TRBD1
CDR3aa: CASSEGQVSYNEQFF
CDR3nt: TGCGCCAGCAGTGAGGGACAGGTATCCTACAATGAGCAGTTCTTC

v_gene: TRBV27
abundance: once
j_gene: TRBJ1-1
d_gene: -
CDR3aa: CASSLLASLRDTEAFF
CDR3nt: TGTGCCAGCAGTTTATTGGCCAGCCTTCGGGACACTGAAGCTTTCTTT

v_gene: TRBV7-9
abundance: once
j_gene: TRBJ1-3
d_gene: -
CDR3aa: CASPNLVGSGNTIYF
CDR3nt: TGTGCCAGCCCCAACCTGGTGGGCTCTGGAAACACCATATATTTT

v_gene: TRBV14
abundance: -
j_gene: TRBJ2-1
d_gene: TRBD2
CDR3aa: CASSQRLATRRYNEQFF
CDR3nt: TGTGCCAGCAGCCAGAGACTAGCGACAAGGAGGTACAATGAGCAGTTCTTC

v_gene: TRBV19
abundance: -
j_gene: TRBJ2-7
d_gene: -
CDR3aa: CASSTPGTRYEQYF
CDR3nt: TGTGCCAGTAGTACTCCCGGGACTCGCTACGAGCAGTACTTC

v_gene: TRBV4-1
abundance: once
j_gene: TRBJ2-1
d_gene: TRBD1
CDR3aa: CASSQPGQVYNEQFF
CDR3nt: TGCGCCAGCAGCCAGCCGGGACAGGTCTACAATGAGCAGTTCTTC

v_gene: TRBV7-3
abundance: -
j_gene: TRBJ2-6
d_gene: -
CDR3aa: CASSQQGLSGANVLTF
CDR3nt: TGTGCCAGCAGCCAACAGGGACTCTCTGGGGCCAACGTCCTGACTTTC

v_gene: TRBV4-1
abundance: -
j_gene: TRBJ1-5
d_gene: -
CDR3aa: CASSQGQVSRQPQHF
CDR3nt: TGCGCCAGCAGCCAAGGACAGGTGTCAAGACAGCCCCAGCATTTT

v_gene: TRBV28
abundance: -
j_gene: TRBJ2-7
d_gene: TRBD1
CDR3aa: CASSSSGTGGREQYF
CDR3nt: TGTGCCAGCAGTTCGTCCGGGACAGGGGGTCGGGAGCAGTACTTC

v_gene: TRBV14
abundance: -
j_gene: TRBJ1-1
d_gene: -
CDR3aa: CASSRLIQLGATEAFF
CDR3nt: TGTGCCAGCAGCCGTCTAATTCAGTTGGGGGCGACTGAAGCTTTCTTT

v_gene: TRBV27
abundance: -
j_gene: TRBJ1-2
d_gene: TRBD1
CDR3aa: CASRTGGPDYGYTF
CDR3nt: TGTGCCAGCAGAACAGGGGGCCCCGACTATGGCTACACCTTC

v_gene: TRBV5-1
abundance: -
j_gene: TRBJ2-3
d_gene: TRBD2
CDR3aa: CASSLYGGSWTDTQYF
CDR3nt: TGCGCCAGCAGCTTGTATGGCGGGAGTTGGACAGATACGCAGTATTTT